These 28 T cell receptor beta chains originate from one sample sequenced in a study of cytomegalovirus exposure and HLA in healthy donors. Researchers ran the PCR with 60 Vbeta and 13 Jbeta primers. Produced via immunoSEQ multiplex PCR; TCRdb's table is partial and in-frame only. This sample has roughly 90,000 clones, with roughly four fifths found just once. The sample consisted of PBMCs. The receptors stem from a woman aged 35 to 49 in good health and CMV-seropositive.

The V call is TRBV5-1, the J call TRBJ2-5; D might be TRBD1 (6 bases). Trimming pared 4 bases from V and 5 bases from J, leaving 21 bases between. The germline V gene has CDR1 SGHRS and CDR2 YFSETQ. The CDR3 length is 16 residues. CDR3 amino acids: CASSPITDGGAETQYF. The CDR3 nucleotides are TGCGCCAGCAGCCCAATAACGGATGGGGGCGCGGAGACCCAGTACTTC.

The chain recombines TRBV4-2 with TRBJ2-5, with D hard to call. From germline, CDR1 is LGHNA and CDR2 YNFKEQ. This CDR3 is built from 15 residues. V was cut by 0 bases and J by 3 bases, with 11 bases left in between. Here the CDR3 reads CASSQDGILKETQYF. Written as DNA, the CDR3 is TGTGCCAGCAGCCAAGATGGTATTCTAAAAGAGACCCAGTACTTC.

Written as DNA, the CDR3 is TGCGCCAGCAGCTTGGCCCGGGACAGAGATTACAATGAGCAGTTCTTC. Residues: CASSLARDRDYNEQFF. This rearrangement joins TRBV5-1 to TRBJ2-1; 7 positions match TRBD1. Losses at the gene ends were 0 bases for V and 4 bases for J; bases not matched to a gene: 7. This CDR3 contains 16 residues. CDR1 and CDR2 (germline): SGHRS, YFSETQ.

The rearrangement links TRBV6-6 to TRBJ2-3, with a tentative D call TRBD1 (5 bases). With 7 bases removed from V and 0 bases from J, the gap between germline ends came to 11 bases. Germline CDR1 and CDR2: MNHNY and SVGAGI (reference sequence). The CDR3 is made up of 14 amino acids. The CDR3 loop is CASKVTVSTDTQYF. In nucleotides, the CDR3 is TGTGCCAGCAAGGTGACAGTTAGCACAGATACGCAGTATTTT.

This clone was counted a few times. The V and J genes are TRBV7-2 and TRBJ2-2, with TRBD2 identical over 8 bases. V dropped 7 bases and J dropped 3; count of bases not matched to a gene: 7. CDR1 is SGHTA, CDR2 FQGNSA, per germline. The CDR3 is 15 residues long. The CDR3 DNA sequence: TGTGCCAGCAACCCGTTCGGGGGGGACACCGGGGAGCTGTTTTTT. Translation gives CASNPFGGDTGELFF.

As DNA, the CDR3 is TGTGCCAGCACCCCTAGCGGGAACGCAGATACGCAGTATTTT. This gives the protein CASTPSGNADTQYF. V gene TRBV28 combines with J gene TRBJ2-3; the match to TRBD2 covers 9 bases. CDR1 and CDR2 from the germline V gene are MDHEN and SYDVKM. Trimming cost V 7 bases and J 4 bases; bases outside gene matches: 6. This CDR3 has 14 residues.

This clone showed up many times. The rearrangement joins TRBV7-2 to TRBJ1-3; D uncertain. Trimming took off 5 bases at V and 0 bases at J, with 11 bases between the two ends. CDR3 length equals 15 residues. Germline CDR1 is SGHTA and CDR2 is FQGNSA. CDR3 sequence: CASSQTSYSGNTIYF. The DNA of the CDR3 is TGTGCCAGCAGCCAAACTTCGTACTCTGGAAACACCATATATTTT.

The rearrangement uses TRBV29-1 and TRBJ1-2; D uncertain. Germline CDR1 reads SQVTM; CDR2 reads ANQGSEA. The CDR3 consists of 18 residues. The V gene lost 5 bases and the J gene lost 5 bases, with 30 bases spanning the gap. The CDR3 loop reads CSVWSPPEEGSLRYGYTF. DNA of the CDR3: TGCAGCGTTTGGTCTCCTCCAGAGGAGGGTTCCCTTCGATATGGCTACACCTTC.

This chain joins TRBV14 and TRBJ2-3; D call uncertain. This CDR3 spans 15 amino acids. CDR1 is SGHDN, CDR2 FVKESK, per germline. The V gene lost 2 bases and the J gene lost 5 bases, with 14 bases spanning the gap. The CDR3 coding sequence is TGTGCCAGCAGCCAAAATACACCGTTTGGAGATACGCAGTATTTT. This sequence encodes CASSQNTPFGDTQYF.

The genes are TRBV6-5 and TRBJ1-1; no reliable D call. V was pared by 4 bases and J by 1 base, with 7 bases between. Germline V gives CDR1 MNHEY, CDR2 SVGAGI. The CDR3 loop spans 13 amino acids. CDR3 sequence reads: CASSFQANTEAFF. The CDR3 DNA follows: TGTGCCAGCAGTTTTCAGGCGAACACTGAAGCTTTCTTT.

The V and J genes are TRBV14 and TRBJ2-7, with D unresolved. The germline gives CDR1 SGHDN, CDR2 FVKESK. The V gene lost 5 bases and the J gene lost 9 bases, with 14 bases spanning the gap. This CDR3 comprises 12 residues. The CDR3 sequence: CASSEARSRQYF. DNA of the CDR3: TGTGCCAGCAGCGAAGCCCGATCGAGGCAGTACTTC.

The gene calls are TRBV5-6 and TRBJ2-1; 7 bases agree with TRBD2. This CDR3 region has 16 residues. CDR1 is SGHDT and CDR2 is YYEEEE in the germline V gene. Trimming cost V 0 bases and J 4 bases; bases outside gene matches: 7. CDR3 nucleotide sequence: TGTGCCAGCAGCTTGGCTGTTAGCGGGCTTTACAATGAGCAGTTCTTC. Protein: CASSLAVSGLYNEQFF. Full variable domain (remainder filled in from reference TRBV5-6 and TRBJ2-1): DAGVTQSPTHLIKTRGQQVTLRCSPKSGHDTVSWYQQALGQGPQFIFQYYEEEERQRGNFPDRFSGHQFPNYSSELNVNALLLGDSALYLCASSLAVSGLYNEQFFGPGTRLTVL.

This clone occurred a few times. This chain uses TRBV19 with TRBJ1-4; 9 bases match TRBD1. This CDR3 has 14 amino acids. Germline-derived CDR1 and CDR2 are LNHDA and SQIVND (reference sequence). Trimming removed 4 bases from V and 7 bases from J; junction bases left unmatched: 4. CDR3 sequence: CASSTGQGSEKLFF. In DNA, the CDR3 is TGTGCCAGTAGTACGGGACAGGGTAGTGAAAAACTGTTTTTT. The full variable domain, rest sourced from reference TRBV19 and TRBJ1-4, is DGGITQSPKYLFRKEGQNVTLSCEQNLNHDAMYWYRQDPGQGLRLIYYSQIVNDFQKGDIAEGYSVSREKKESFPLTVTSAQKNPTAFYLCASSTGQGSEKLFFGSGTQLSVL.

A few counts support this clone. V and J are TRBV11-2 and TRBJ2-1; no firm D call. The CDR3 consists of 12 residues. V was clipped by 7 bases and J by 6 bases, with 10 bases between them. The germline gives CDR1 SGHAT, CDR2 FQNNGV. CDR3 in amino acids: CASTRWSNEQFF. The CDR3 DNA sequence: TGTGCCAGCACCCGGTGGAGCAATGAGCAGTTCTTC. The entire variable domain, with the rest obtained from reference TRBV11-2 and TRBJ2-1, is as follows: EAGVAQSPRYKIIEKRQSVAFWCNPISGHATLYWYQQILGQGPKLLIQFQNNGVVDDSQLPKDRFSAERLKGVDSTLKIQPAKLEDSAVYLCASTRWSNEQFFGPGTRLTVL.

The chain uses TRBV5-3 and TRBJ2-7, with 12 bases fitting TRBD2. TRBV5-3 is classed as an ORF, of uncertain function. Trimming at V came to 5 bases and at J to 3 bases, leaving 15 bases not matched to a gene. This CDR3 comprises 18 residues. The CDR3 protein is CARRVRSSGRDFSYEQYF. The DNA of the CDR3 is TGTGCCAGAAGAGTGAGGTCTAGCGGGAGGGATTTTAGCTACGAGCAGTACTTC.

The chain combines TRBV27 with TRBJ1-1; 7 bases are shared with TRBD1. The V and J ends lost 7 bases and 0 bases, in that order; junction bases with no gene match: 8. Per germline, CDR1 MNHEY and CDR2 SMNVEV (reference sequence). There are 15 residues in the CDR3. DNA of the CDR3: TGTGCCAGCACGGACAGGTCTGAGATGAACACTGAAGCTTTCTTT. It specifies CASTDRSEMNTEAFF.

This chain links TRBV9 with TRBJ2-2, with 10 bases lining up with TRBD2. The CDR3 has 15 residues. With 0 bases clipped from V and 4 bases from J, the junction kept 0 bases outside the gene matches. Germline CDR1 is SGDLS and CDR2 is YYNGEE. The CDR3 nucleotides are TGTGCCAGCAGCGTAGGGACTAGCGGCACCGGGGAGCTGTTTTTT. Residues: CASSVGTSGTGELFF.

This clone was counted a single time. This rearrangement joins TRBV19 to TRBJ2-6; no reliable D call. The V end lost 6 bases, the J end lost 0 bases, and 15 bases lay between the germline ends. The germline V gene encodes CDR1 LNHDA and CDR2 SQIVND (reference sequence). CDR3 size: 17 residues. As DNA, the CDR3 is TGTGCCAGTAGCATACTGTGGTCCGGCTCTGGGGCCAACGTCCTGACTTTC. Protein sequence: CASSILWSGSGANVLTF. Using reference TRBV19 and TRBJ2-6 for the parts outside the CDR3, the full variable domain is DGGITQSPKYLFRKEGQNVTLSCEQNLNHDAMYWYRQDPGQGLRLIYYSQIVNDFQKGDIAEGYSVSREKKESFPLTVTSAQKNPTAFYLCASSILWSGSGANVLTFGAGSRLTVL.

The chain has TRBV15 and TRBJ1-3; no clear D gene. The CDR3 loop spans 16 amino acids. The V end was cut by 5 bases, the J end by 0 bases, with 14 bases between. Germline V lookup: CDR1 LNHNV, CDR2 YYDKDF (reference sequence). The CDR3 nucleotides read TGTGCCACCAGCGGGCAGACAAGATTCTCTGGAAACACCATATATTTT. The encoded protein is CATSGQTRFSGNTIYF.

The J gene is TRBJ2-5, the V gene TRBV5-1, with 8 nucleotides matching TRBD1. The V and J ends lost 4 bases and 1 base, in that order; junction bases with no gene match: 15. This CDR3 spans 18 amino acids. The V gene's germline CDR1 is SGHRS and CDR2 YFSETQ. CDR3 coding DNA: TGCGCCAGCAGCGGAGGGCAGGGGGCCGGAATAACCCAAGAGACCCAGTACTTC. Its translation: CASSGGQGAGITQETQYF.

The chain recombines TRBV5-1 with TRBJ2-7; possibly TRBD2 for D (6 bases). Per the germline V gene, CDR1 is SGHRS and CDR2 is YFSETQ. Trimming took off 7 bases at V and 6 bases at J, with 17 bases between the two ends. The CDR3 runs 13 residues. CDR3 DNA sequence: TGCGCCAGCTCCTGGACGGGAGCGGGCGAGCAGTACTTC. It codes for CASSWTGAGEQYF.

V gene TRBV2 combines with J gene TRBJ1-3, with no clear D. In germline, CDR1 is SNHLY, CDR2 FYNNEI. The CDR3 covers 12 residues. Trimming stripped 9 bases from V and 4 bases from J, with 10 bases between. The CDR3 region is CASGREGNTIYF. CDR3 bases: TGTGCCAGTGGCCGGGAAGGAAACACCATATATTTT.

The genes are TRBV7-2 and TRBJ1-5; 9 nucleotides line up with TRBD1. The V gene end was trimmed by 1 base and the J gene end by 1 base; junction bases not matched to a gene: 5. Germline V gene sequence: CDR1 SGHTA, CDR2 FQGNSA. CDR3 length: 17 residues. The CDR3 bases are TGTGCCAGCAGCTTAGTAGGGACAGGGTTGAGCAATCAGCCCCAGCATTTT. This codes for CASSLVGTGLSNQPQHF.

The V gene is TRBV5-1, the J gene TRBJ2-5, with unresolved D. CDR3 length equals 12 residues. V shed 4 bases and J shed 3 bases, with 7 bases lying between them. Germline lookup yields CDR1 SGHRS and CDR2 YFSETQ. Written as DNA, the CDR3 is TGCGCCAGCAGCCCCTCAGAAGAGACCCAGTACTTC. Protein product: CASSPSEETQYF.

For the CDR3, the DNA is TGTGCCAGCAGCTTAGATCTCTATTCGGGGAGGGAATACAATGAGCAGTTCTTC. Protein product: CASSLDLYSGREYNEQFF. This chain joins TRBV11-2 and TRBJ2-1, with 7 bases lining up with TRBD2. Germline V CDR1 and CDR2: SGHAT, FQNNGV. The V gene end was trimmed by 0 bases and the J gene end by 4 bases; junction bases not matched to a gene: 12. The length of the CDR3 is 18 residues.

The CDR3 loop is CSVTPSTGVGETQYF. CDR3 nucleotides: TGCAGCGTGACGCCCTCTACAGGGGTGGGAGAGACCCAGTACTTC. This chain uses TRBV29-1 with TRBJ2-5, with TRBD1 matching over 7 bases. In germline, CDR1 is SQVTM, CDR2 ANQGSEA. The CDR3 length is 15 residues. The junction had 14 bases not matched to a gene; V was cut back by 6 bases and J by 4 bases.

Worth noting for this clone: The junction differs from germline at one of its ends, possibly a read error. The rearrangement links TRBV28 to TRBJ2-1; 15 positions agree with TRBD2. CDR1 MDHEN and CDR2 SYDVKM come from the germline V gene. The CDR3 is 15 residues long. CDR3 amino acids: CASSLGTSGRNERFF. Written as DNA, the CDR3 is TGTGCCAGCAGTTTAGGGACTAGCGGGAGGAATGAGCGGTTCTTC.

The chain combines TRBV19 with TRBJ2-4; 12 bases are shared with TRBD2. Germline V gene lookup returns CDR1 LNHDA and CDR2 SQIVND (reference sequence). The V and J ends lost 1 base and 7 bases, in that order; junction bases with no gene match: 8. The length of the CDR3 is 17 residues. The CDR3 sequence: CASSIVHWTSGINIQYF. The CDR3 bases are TGTGCCAGTAGTATAGTTCACTGGACTAGCGGGATCAACATTCAGTACTTC.